This TCR beta chain comes out of a study of blood T cell repertoires in COVID-19. How the authors handled the data: Researchers report that nucleated cell counts were estimated from reference gene primer amplification. Data came from immunoSEQ multiplex PCR; TCRdb stores just in-frame clones and leaves some out. V and J calls and clone size follow that table, whereas D and trimming were derived from the DNA. The repertoire includes 110,000 or so clones, over 75% of them detected once, and 28% sits in the top ten. This CDR3 region has 15 residues. J lost 2 bases, V lost 6 bases, and 4 bases had no gene match. The V gene's germline CDR1 is SNHLY and CDR2 FYNNEI.

Sequenced material: peripheral blood. The TCR sequence derives from a man in his 70s with active or convalescent COVID-19. The chain recombines TRBV2 with TRBJ2-1; TRBD2 aligns across 10 bases. The CDR3 coding sequence is TGTGCCAGCAGGAAGCGGGAGGGCCCCTACAATGAGCAGTTCTTC. This sequence encodes CASRKREGPYNEQFF.